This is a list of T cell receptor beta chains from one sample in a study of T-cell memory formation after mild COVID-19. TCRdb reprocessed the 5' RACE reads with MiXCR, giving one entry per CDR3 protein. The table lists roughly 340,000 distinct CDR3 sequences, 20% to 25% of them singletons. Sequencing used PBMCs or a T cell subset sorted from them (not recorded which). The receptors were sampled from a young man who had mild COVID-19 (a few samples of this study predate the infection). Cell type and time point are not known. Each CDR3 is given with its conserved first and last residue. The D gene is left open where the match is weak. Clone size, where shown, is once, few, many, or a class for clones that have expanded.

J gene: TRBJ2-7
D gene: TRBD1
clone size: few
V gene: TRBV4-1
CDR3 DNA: TGCGCCAGCAGTCATTCCGGGACAGGGTATGGCGAGCAGTACTTC
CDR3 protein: CASSHSGTGYGEQYF

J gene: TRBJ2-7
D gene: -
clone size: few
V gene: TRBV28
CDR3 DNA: TGTGCCAGCCGCTCCCATGGGCAGGGGCTAGGGGAGCAGTACTTC
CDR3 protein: CASRSHGQGLGEQYF

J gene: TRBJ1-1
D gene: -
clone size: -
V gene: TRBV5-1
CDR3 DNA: TGCGCCAGCAGCTTCAGTGACAGACCCACTGAAGCTTTCTTT
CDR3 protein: CASSFSDRPTEAFF

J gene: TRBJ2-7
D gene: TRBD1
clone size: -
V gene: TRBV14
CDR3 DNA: TGTGCCAGCAGCCTTACAGGGGTCATCTACGAGCAGTACTTC
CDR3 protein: CASSLTGVIYEQYF

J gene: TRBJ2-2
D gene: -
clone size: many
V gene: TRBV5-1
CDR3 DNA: TGCGCCAGCAGCTCCATATTGAAGGGCGGGGAGCTGTTTTTT
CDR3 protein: CASSSILKGGELFF

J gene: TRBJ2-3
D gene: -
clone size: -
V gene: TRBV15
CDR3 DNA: TGTGCCACCAGCAGATCTAGGGACCATCGGCAGTATTTT
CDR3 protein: CATSRSRDHRQYF

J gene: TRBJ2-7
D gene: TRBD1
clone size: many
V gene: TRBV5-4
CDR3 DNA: TGTGCCAGCAGCTTGGCCGCGGACAGGCGAGACTACGAGCAGTACTTC
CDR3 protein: CASSLAADRRDYEQYF

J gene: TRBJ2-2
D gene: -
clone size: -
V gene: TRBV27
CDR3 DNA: TGTGCCAGCAGCCGTTACGGGGTCACCGGGGAGCTGTTTTTT
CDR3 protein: CASSRYGVTGELFF

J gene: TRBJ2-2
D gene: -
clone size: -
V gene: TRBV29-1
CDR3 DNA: TGCAGCGTTGAAGAATGGGGGTTGGGAGAGAACACCGGGGAGCTGTTTTTT
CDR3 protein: CSVEEWGLGENTGELFF

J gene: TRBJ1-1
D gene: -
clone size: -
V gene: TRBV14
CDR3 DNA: TGTGCCAGCAGCCGTGGGACAACAGCTTTCTTT
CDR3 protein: CASSRGTTAFF

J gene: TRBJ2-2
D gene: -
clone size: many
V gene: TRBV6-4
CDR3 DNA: TGTGCCAGCAGTGAGGCGAACACCGGGGAGCTGTTTTTT
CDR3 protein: CASSEANTGELFF

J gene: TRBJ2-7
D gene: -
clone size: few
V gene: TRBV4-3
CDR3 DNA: TGCGCCAGCAGCCAAGATAGGGCAGGAAGCTACGAGCAGTACTTC
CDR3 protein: CASSQDRAGSYEQYF

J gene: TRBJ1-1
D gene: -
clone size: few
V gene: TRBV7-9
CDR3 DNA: TGTGCCAGCAGCTCACCCGGGAGTTCGAACACTGAAGCTTTCTTT
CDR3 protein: CASSSPGSSNTEAFF